These 27 T cell receptor beta chains share one sample of origin, sequenced in a study of cytomegalovirus exposure and HLA in healthy donors. Assay: immunoSEQ multiplex PCR; the TCRdb copy retains only in-frame clones and omits some. The table has roughly 140,000 clones, 85% to 90% seen once. The sequencing input was PBMCs. The receptors stem from a woman between 18 and 30 years old in good health and CMV-seropositive.

The chain combines TRBV5-1 with TRBJ1-1; 10 bases match TRBD1. V lost 5 bases to trimming and J lost 3 bases; unmatched junction nucleotides: 7. Germline V gene lookup returns CDR1 SGHRS and CDR2 YFSETQ. The CDR3 loop spans 15 amino acids. The CDR3 loop is CASSRQGAADTEAFF. The CDR3 region has the DNA TGCGCCAGCAGTCGACAGGGGGCCGCGGACACTGAAGCTTTCTTT.

This chain joins TRBV10-3 and TRBJ2-7; 7 bases are a match to TRBD1. Per germline, CDR1 ENHRY and CDR2 SYGVKD. J gave up 3 bases and V 2 bases, and 7 bases lay outside the gene matches. There are 15 residues in the CDR3. CDR3 sequence: CAISEPTTGSYEQYF. The CDR3 DNA sequence: TGTGCCATCAGTGAGCCAACGACAGGGAGCTACGAGCAGTACTTC.

This chain uses TRBV2 with TRBJ1-5, with D tentatively TRBD1 (5 bases). The V gene lost 4 bases and the J gene lost 3 bases, with 13 bases spanning the gap. CDR1 SNHLY and CDR2 FYNNEI come from the germline V gene. This CDR3 comprises 15 residues. CDR3 nucleotides: TGTGCCAGCAGTGCGGGCCAGACAGACAATCAGCCCCAGCATTTT. It encodes CASSAGQTDNQPQHF.

V and J are TRBV11-3 and TRBJ2-5, with 8 bases lining up with TRBD1. The junction had 10 bases not matched to a gene; V was cut back by 5 bases and J by 5 bases. Germline assignment: CDR1 SGHNT and CDR2 YENEEA. CDR3 length: 15 residues. This CDR3 is CASSDPTGAWETQYF. The CDR3 nucleotides are TGTGCCAGCAGCGACCCGACAGGGGCGTGGGAGACCCAGTACTTC.

The chain employs TRBV27 and TRBJ2-1; 8 nucleotides agree with TRBD2. V lost 4 bases, J lost 5 bases, and 19 bases stayed unmatched. CDR3 length: 19 residues. Germline lookup yields CDR1 MNHEY and CDR2 SMNVEV (reference sequence). The CDR3 region has the DNA TGTGCCAGCAGTTCACCCCTTCGGGCGGGAGGATGGGGAAACAATGAGCAGTTCTTC. Residues: CASSSPLRAGGWGNNEQFF.

The chain joins TRBV4-2 to TRBJ2-5; 7 positions agree with TRBD1. V dropped 1 base and J dropped 3; count of bases not matched to a gene: 8. The CDR3 loop spans 16 amino acids. Germline CDR1 and CDR2: LGHNA and YNFKEQ. The CDR3 DNA is TGTGCCAGCAGCCAAGGGCCCGCGCAGGGGGAAGAGACCCAGTACTTC. Protein sequence: CASSQGPAQGEETQYF.

The chain joins TRBV7-2 to TRBJ2-3; possible D gene TRBD1, 5 bases. The CDR3 runs to 16 residues. Germline V gives CDR1 SGHTA, CDR2 FQGNSA. V was clipped by 1 base and J by 3 bases, with 14 bases between them. The CDR3 nucleotides read TGTGCCAGCAGCTTAGGTGTGGGCAGGGTTACAGATACGCAGTATTTT. It encodes CASSLGVGRVTDTQYF.

J is TRBJ2-1 and V is TRBV4-1; 12 nucleotides match TRBD2. The CDR3 length is 19 residues. The V and J ends lost 4 bases and 2 bases, in that order; junction bases with no gene match: 12. The V gene's germline CDR1 is MGHRA and CDR2 YSYEKL. CDR3 residues: CASSPNGLAGKLTYNEQFF. The CDR3 region has the DNA TGCGCCAGCAGCCCTAACGGACTAGCGGGGAAGCTTACCTACAATGAGCAGTTCTTC.

The gene calls are TRBV30 and TRBJ2-2; D remains unclear. CDR3 length equals 14 residues. Germline values: CDR1 GTSNPN, CDR2 SVGIG (reference sequence). V lost 4 bases and J 1 base, leaving 10 bases between the germline ends. The CDR3 loop reads CAWTPGWNTGELFF. The CDR3 DNA follows: TGTGCCTGGACCCCAGGATGGAACACCGGGGAGCTGTTTTTT.

The chain has TRBV9 and TRBJ1-4; D is perhaps TRBD1 (5 bases). V gave up 7 bases and J gave up 4 bases, with 17 bases separating them. This CDR3 is 15 amino acids long. The germline V gene encodes CDR1 SGDLS and CDR2 YYNGEE. CDR3 coding DNA: TGTGCCAGCGGCTCCCAGGGCCTGGGTAATGAAAAACTGTTTTTT. This encodes CASGSQGLGNEKLFF.

The V and J genes are TRBV19 and TRBJ2-5; 11 bases map to TRBD2. The CDR3 has 15 residues. V shed 5 bases and J 1 base; nucleotides not matched to a gene: 3. In germline, CDR1 is LNHDA, CDR2 SQIVND (reference sequence). The CDR3 here is CASSPGTSGQETQYF. The CDR3 region has the DNA TGTGCCAGTAGTCCCGGGACTAGCGGCCAAGAGACCCAGTACTTC.

This chain joins TRBV9 and TRBJ1-1; D call uncertain. CDR1 is SGDLS, CDR2 YYNGEE, per germline. V was pared by 0 bases and J by 7 bases, with 19 bases between. The CDR3 runs to 16 residues. CDR3 region: CASSVGTLGRSVEAFF. The CDR3, as DNA: TGTGCCAGCAGCGTAGGGACTTTGGGCCGGAGCGTTGAAGCTTTCTTT.

The J gene is TRBJ2-7, the V gene TRBV19; 10 nucleotides match TRBD1. Germline assignment: CDR1 LNHDA and CDR2 SQIVND (reference sequence). Trimming removed 3 bases from V and 4 bases from J; junction bases left unmatched: 6. There are 15 residues in the CDR3. The CDR3 DNA sequence: TGTGCCAGTAGTATGGGCCGGGACAGGGGTTACGAGCAGTACTTC. Translated, it gives CASSMGRDRGYEQYF.

Here the CDR3 reads CASSLLGRRRVYNEQFF. CDR3 sequence (DNA): TGTGCCAGCAGCTTGTTAGGGAGGAGGAGGGTCTACAATGAGCAGTTCTTC. The chain combines TRBV5-8 with TRBJ2-1; weak D call: TRBD2 (6 bases). The CDR3 runs to 17 residues. Deletions cut 1 base from V and 3 bases from J, with 17 bases between. Germline CDR1 reads SGHTS; CDR2 reads YDEGEE.

This chain joins TRBV7-8 and TRBJ2-7, with a tentative D call TRBD2 (7 bases). The CDR3 contains 15 residues. Between the trimmed V and J ends, which lost 7 bases and 5 bases, there was a span of 21 bases. Germline CDR1 and CDR2: SGHVS and FQNEAQ. CDR3 sequence: CASNPVRGAGHEQYF. The CDR3 DNA sequence: TGTGCCAGCAACCCGGTACGGGGGGCTGGCCACGAGCAGTACTTC.

J is TRBJ1-2 and V is TRBV30; 8 nucleotides match TRBD1. This CDR3 region has 13 residues. With 2 bases clipped from V and 4 bases from J, the junction kept 3 bases outside the gene matches. Germline CDR1 is GTSNPN and CDR2 is SVGIG (reference sequence). This CDR3 is CAWSIGQGYGYTF. The CDR3 coding sequence is TGTGCCTGGAGTATCGGACAGGGCTATGGCTACACCTTC.

This rearrangement joins TRBV6-6 to TRBJ2-1, with 7 nucleotides matching TRBD2. V lost 7 bases, J lost 0 bases, and 6 bases stayed unmatched. Germline V gene data show CDR1 as MNHNY and CDR2 as SVGAGI (reference sequence). The CDR3 sequence is 15 residues long. The CDR3 loop is CASKKGLSSYNEQFF. CDR3 bases: TGTGCCAGCAAAAAGGGACTAAGCTCCTACAATGAGCAGTTCTTC.

This rearrangement joins TRBV30 to TRBJ2-7, with 9 bases matching TRBD1. Germline V gene lookup returns CDR1 GTSNPN and CDR2 SVGIG (reference sequence). This CDR3 is 14 amino acids long. The V gene end was trimmed by 2 bases and the J gene end by 6 bases; junction bases not matched to a gene: 8. In nucleotides, the CDR3 is TGTGCCTGGAGTTACTGGACAGGGGCTGTCGAGCAGTACTTC. It codes for CAWSYWTGAVEQYF.

The V call is TRBV5-1, the J call TRBJ2-2; D is perhaps TRBD1 (5 bases). Germline V CDR1 and CDR2: SGHRS, YFSETQ. The CDR3 extends over 15 amino acids. Trimming left V 4 bases short and J 5 bases short, with 15 bases between. The CDR3 protein is CASSARRDRTGELFF. In DNA form, the CDR3 reads TGCGCCAGCAGCGCCCGACGAGACAGAACCGGGGAGCTGTTTTTT.

This clone was detected only once. V gene TRBV20-1 combines with J gene TRBJ2-1; D is unresolved. Germline assignment: CDR1 DFQATT and CDR2 SNEGSKA (reference sequence). The CDR3 loop spans 10 amino acids. The V and J ends lost 5 bases and 9 bases respectively, with 8 bases between them. CDR3 in amino acids: CSALDIEQFF. CDR3 in DNA: TGCAGTGCTCTAGATATTGAGCAGTTCTTC.

The chain recombines TRBV30 with TRBJ2-2; no firm D call. V was shortened by 3 bases and J by 1 base, with 6 bases between the two germline ends. The CDR3 runs to 13 residues. Looked up from germline, CDR1 is GTSNPN and CDR2 is SVGIG (reference sequence). This chain's CDR3 is CAWRVGNTGELFF. The CDR3 coding sequence is TGTGCCTGGAGGGTCGGGAACACCGGGGAGCTGTTTTTT. Full variable domain (rest looked up from reference TRBV30 and TRBJ2-2): SQTIHQWPATLVQPVGSPLSLECTVEGTSNPNLYWYRQAAGRGLQLLFYSVGIGQISSEVPQNLSASRPQDRQFILSSKKLLLSDSGFYLCAWRVGNTGELFFGEGSRLTVL.

The rearrangement joins TRBV4-1 to TRBJ2-7, with a tentative D call TRBD1 (10 bases). This CDR3 has 20 amino acids. Germline lookup yields CDR1 MGHRA and CDR2 YSYEKL. The V end lost 0 bases, the J end lost 3 bases, and 27 bases lay between the germline ends. Here the CDR3 reads CASSQDPGQGTSWTLYEQYF. The CDR3 DNA reads TGCGCCAGCAGCCAAGATCCGGGACAGGGGACTAGCTGGACCCTCTACGAGCAGTACTTC.

V gene TRBV7-2 combines with J gene TRBJ2-5, with a possible D match to TRBD1 (6 bases). There are 15 residues in the CDR3. Trimming shortened V by 6 bases and J by 3 bases, and 17 bases separated the two germline ends. Per the germline V gene, CDR1 is SGHTA and CDR2 is FQGNSA. DNA of the CDR3: TGTGCCAGCAGTTCCCAGTCGGGGACAAAAGAGACCCAGTACTTC. Translation gives CASSSQSGTKETQYF.

V gene TRBV27 combines with J gene TRBJ2-7, with 8 positions matching TRBD1. The V gene's germline CDR1 is MNHEY and CDR2 SMNVEV (reference sequence). The CDR3 loop spans 16 amino acids. With V trimmed by 4 bases and J by 4 bases, 12 bases remained unmatched. CDR3 residues: CASSSSTRDRFYEQYF. Written as DNA, the CDR3 is TGTGCCAGCAGTTCATCCACCAGGGACAGGTTTTACGAGCAGTACTTC.

This chain joins TRBV7-9 and TRBJ2-2; the D gene is possibly TRBD1 (6 bases). The CDR3 totals 15 residues. Per germline, CDR1 SEHNR and CDR2 FQNEAQ (reference sequence). V was shortened by 2 bases and J by 4 bases, with 11 bases between the two germline ends. CDR3 nucleotide sequence: TGTGCCAGCAGCTTAACCCTGGACAGCACCGGGGAGCTGTTTTTT. As protein: CASSLTLDSTGELFF.

The chain employs TRBV19 and TRBJ2-5; tentative D call: TRBD2 (6 bases). Trimming cost V 6 bases and J 4 bases, with 12 bases left between them. CDR3 size: 13 residues. Germline CDR1 reads LNHDA; CDR2 reads SQIVND (reference sequence). The CDR3 DNA reads TGTGCCAGTAGGGGGACTGCTGGAGAGACCCAGTACTTC. It specifies CASRGTAGETQYF.

J is TRBJ1-5 and V is TRBV10-3; D is undetermined. The CDR3 consists of 12 residues. V was clipped by 2 bases and J by 7 bases, with 6 bases between them. Germline V gene data show CDR1 as ENHRY and CDR2 as SYGVKD. The CDR3 protein is CAISEPQQPQHF. CDR3 sequence (DNA): TGTGCCATCAGTGAGCCACAGCAGCCCCAGCATTTT.